The 10 T cell receptor beta chains reported below all come from one sample, sequenced in a study of T cell changes during pregnancy in multiple sclerosis. Assay: immunoSEQ multiplex PCR; the TCRdb copy retains only in-frame clones and omits some. The sample holds over 55,000 clones; almost 90% are singletons and the top ten take over 7.5%. The specimen comprised peripheral blood, sampled after pregnancy. These receptors all come from a female donor in good health, enrolled as a control in a pregnancy study.

The gene calls are TRBV7-2 and TRBJ1-2, with TRBD1 as a possible D gene (6 bases). The ends were cut back, 9 bases at V and 5 bases at J, with 22 bases in the middle. Germline CDR1 and CDR2: SGHTA and FQGNSA. The CDR3 runs to 15 residues. The CDR3 sequence is CASSQGPDRVYGYTF. The CDR3 bases are TGTGCCAGTTCGCAGGGGCCCGATCGGGTATATGGCTACACCTTC.

This clone was seen only once. The chain combines TRBV9 with TRBJ2-2, with 10 bases aligning to TRBD2. CDR3 size: 15 residues. The V gene end was trimmed by 0 bases and the J gene end by 8 bases; junction bases not matched to a gene: 4. Germline V lookup: CDR1 SGDLS, CDR2 YYNGEE. The CDR3 DNA is TGTGCCAGCAGCGTAGCTAGCGGGGGTATAGGGGAGCTGTTTTTT. It specifies CASSVASGGIGELFF.

This chain links TRBV28 with TRBJ2-5; D unclear. The CDR3 is made up of 15 amino acids. Germline values: CDR1 MDHEN, CDR2 SYDVKM. The V end lost 7 bases, the J end lost 0 bases, and 15 bases lay between the germline ends. The CDR3 sequence is CASTIKTKYQETQYF. In DNA, the CDR3 is TGTGCCAGCACCATCAAAACTAAGTACCAAGAGACCCAGTACTTC.

The CDR3 DNA sequence: TGTGCCAGCAGCAAACTACGATTGACCGGGGAGCTGTTTTTT. It is translated as CASSKLRLTGELFF. The J gene is TRBJ2-2, the V gene TRBV5-8; no clear D gene. The V and J ends lost 4 bases and 5 bases respectively, with 12 bases between them. The CDR3 totals 14 residues. Per germline, CDR1 SGHTS and CDR2 YDEGEE. The full variable domain, its missing parts supplied by reference TRBV5-8 and TRBJ2-2, is EAGVTQSPTHLIKTRGQQATLRCSPISGHTSVYWYQQALGLGLQFLLWYDEGEERNRGNFPPRFSGRQFPNYSSELNVNALELEDSALYLCASSKLRLTGELFFGEGSRLTVL.

This clone was detected a few times. The rearrangement uses TRBV7-2 and TRBJ2-7; TRBD2 matches at 13 bases. Germline loops: CDR1 SGHTA, CDR2 FQGNSA. J lost 3 bases, V lost 4 bases, and 0 bases had no gene match. The CDR3 is 14 amino acids. The DNA for the CDR3 is TGTGCCAGCAGCTGGACTAGCGGGGGCTACGAGCAGTACTTC. Its translation: CASSWTSGGYEQYF. Using reference TRBV7-2 and TRBJ2-7 for the parts outside the CDR3, the full variable domain is GAGVSQSPSNKVTEKGKDVELRCDPISGHTALYWYRQSLGQGLEFLIYFQGNSAPDKSGLPSDRFSAERTGGSVSTLTIQRTQQEDSAVYLCASSWTSGGYEQYFGPGTRLTVT.

The CDR3: CASSLSGFGYGYTF. The CDR3 nucleotides are TGTGCCAGCAGCTTGTCCGGGTTCGGCTATGGCTACACCTTC. The rearrangement uses TRBV5-6 and TRBJ1-2; D is undetermined. The germline V and J ends were trimmed by 1 base and 4 bases, with 11 bases remaining between them. CDR1 is SGHDT and CDR2 is YYEEEE in the germline V gene. The CDR3 length is 14 residues.

The rearrangement uses TRBV5-1 and TRBJ2-7; 10 bases align to TRBD2. V lost 4 bases and J lost 6; bases outside the gene matches: 4. Germline lookup yields CDR1 SGHRS and CDR2 YFSETQ. The CDR3 contains 13 residues. Here the CDR3 reads CASSASGGGEQYF. The CDR3 region has the DNA TGCGCCAGCAGCGCTAGCGGGGGAGGCGAGCAGTACTTC.

This chain connects TRBV6-6 to TRBJ2-4; TRBD1 is a possible D gene (5 bases). CDR1 and CDR2 (germline): MNHNY, SVGAGI (reference sequence). V shed 7 bases and J shed 0 bases, with 16 bases lying between them. The CDR3 totals 16 residues. The CDR3, as DNA: TGTGCCAGCAAGAAACAGGATCGATTAGCCAAAAACATTCAGTACTTC. As protein: CASKKQDRLAKNIQYF.

This clone was seen ten or more times. The rearrangement links TRBV6-1 to TRBJ1-2, with D unclear. Germline loops: CDR1 MNHNS, CDR2 SASEGT. The CDR3 sequence is 13 residues long. Trimming took off 7 bases at V and 8 bases at J, with 17 bases between the two ends. CDR3 protein: CASMSRKPLGYTF. DNA of the CDR3: TGTGCCAGCATGAGCAGGAAACCCCTAGGCTACACCTTC.

The CDR3 loop is CAWRSGTSGAPYNEQFF. The CDR3 coding sequence is TGTGCCTGGAGGTCCGGGACTAGCGGTGCCCCCTACAATGAGCAGTTCTTC. V usage is TRBV30 and J usage is TRBJ2-1; 11 nucleotides align to TRBD2. There are 17 residues in the CDR3. V was pared by 3 bases and J by 2 bases, with 9 bases of the junction left unmatched. CDR1 GTSNPN and CDR2 SVGIG come from the germline V gene (reference sequence).